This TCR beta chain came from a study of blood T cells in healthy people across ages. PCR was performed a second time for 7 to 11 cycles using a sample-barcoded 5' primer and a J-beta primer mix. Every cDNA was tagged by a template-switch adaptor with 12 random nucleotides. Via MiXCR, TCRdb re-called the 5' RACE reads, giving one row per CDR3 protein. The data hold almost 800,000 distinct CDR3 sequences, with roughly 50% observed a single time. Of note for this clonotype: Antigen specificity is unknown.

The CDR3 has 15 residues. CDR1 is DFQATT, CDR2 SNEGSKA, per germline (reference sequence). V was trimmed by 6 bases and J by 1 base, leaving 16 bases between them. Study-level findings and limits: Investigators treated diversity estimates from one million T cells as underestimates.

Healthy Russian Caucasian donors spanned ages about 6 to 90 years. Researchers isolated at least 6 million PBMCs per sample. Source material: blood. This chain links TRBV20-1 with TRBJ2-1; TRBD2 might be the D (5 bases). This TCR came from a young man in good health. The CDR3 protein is CSAGVGGYSYNEQFF. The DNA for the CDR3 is TGCAGTGCCGGAGTTGGAGGTTATTCCTACAATGAGCAGTTCTTC.